A selection of T cell receptor beta chains follows, all from one sample in a study of blood T cell repertoires in COVID-19. The protocol was immunoSEQ multiplex PCR, while the TCRdb copy is restricted to in-frame clones and leaves out a portion. The data show over 200,000 clones, with less than 90% seen just once and 1.5% to 2% held by the top ten. The sample consisted of peripheral blood. These TCRs come from a man aged 35 to 55 with active or convalescent COVID-19. Both conserved end residues are part of each CDR3. Fields, in order: clone size, V gene, J gene, D gene, CDR3 protein, CDR3 DNA. The D gene is left open where the match is weak. Clone size is stated in some rows and not others, as once, few, many or a class when expanded.

clone size: NA; V gene: TRBV27; J gene: TRBJ2-1; D gene: TRBD1; CDR3 protein: CASSFRDSLYNEQFF; CDR3 DNA: TGTGCCAGCAGTTTCCGGGACAGCCTTTACAATGAGCAGTTCTTC
clone size: NA; V gene: TRBV6-5; J gene: TRBJ1-3; D gene: NA; CDR3 protein: CASSYPKGNTIYF; CDR3 DNA: TGTGCCAGCAGTTACCCGAAGGGGAACACCATATATTTT
clone size: NA; V gene: TRBV19; J gene: TRBJ1-1; D gene: NA; CDR3 protein: CASRPTGEGPEAFF; CDR3 DNA: TGTGCCAGTAGACCGACGGGGGAGGGCCCTGAAGCTTTCTTT
clone size: few; V gene: TRBV2; J gene: TRBJ1-6; D gene: TRBD1; CDR3 protein: CASSERVLAIGGGSPLHF; CDR3 DNA: TGTGCCAGCAGTGAAAGGGTCCTGGCTATAGGGGGCGGTTCACCCCTCCACTTT
clone size: NA; V gene: TRBV4-1; J gene: TRBJ1-1; D gene: NA; CDR3 protein: CASSPLDSDGEAFF; CDR3 DNA: TGCGCCAGCAGCCCGCTCGACTCAGACGGTGAAGCTTTCTTT
clone size: NA; V gene: TRBV28; J gene: TRBJ1-1; D gene: TRBD1; CDR3 protein: CASSLSQGVAFF; CDR3 DNA: TGTGCCAGCAGTTTATCACAGGGGGTAGCTTTCTTT
clone size: NA; V gene: TRBV27; J gene: TRBJ1-2; D gene: NA; CDR3 protein: CASSLRSGGANYGYTF; CDR3 DNA: TGTGCCAGCAGTTTACGGTCCGGGGGAGCTAACTATGGCTACACCTTC
clone size: NA; V gene: TRBV5-4; J gene: TRBJ1-1; D gene: TRBD1; CDR3 protein: CASSGGTAMNTEAFF; CDR3 DNA: TGTGCCAGCAGCGGGGGGACAGCAATGAACACTGAAGCTTTCTTT
clone size: NA; V gene: TRBV7-9; J gene: TRBJ2-7; D gene: TRBD2; CDR3 protein: CASSSVAGLSYEQYF; CDR3 DNA: TGTGCCAGCAGCTCCGTAGCGGGACTCTCCTACGAGCAGTACTTC
clone size: NA; V gene: TRBV27; J gene: TRBJ1-1; D gene: TRBD1; CDR3 protein: CASSSTGLIFIRTEAFF; CDR3 DNA: TGTGCCAGCAGTTCGACAGGGTTAATCTTTATAAGGACTGAAGCTTTCTTT
clone size: NA; V gene: TRBV30; J gene: TRBJ1-3; D gene: TRBD1; CDR3 protein: CAWSRLGTGAAGNTIYF; CDR3 DNA: TGTGCCTGGAGCCGTCTTGGGACAGGAGCTGCCGGAAACACCATATATTTT
clone size: NA; V gene: TRBV7-2; J gene: TRBJ2-7; D gene: NA; CDR3 protein: CASSLTRNEQYF; CDR3 DNA: TGTGCCAGCAGCTTAACCAGAAACGAGCAGTACTTC
clone size: NA; V gene: TRBV27; J gene: TRBJ2-7; D gene: NA; CDR3 protein: CASSFVISAYEQYF; CDR3 DNA: TGTGCCAGCAGTTTCGTAATTTCCGCCTACGAGCAGTACTTC
clone size: NA; V gene: TRBV19; J gene: TRBJ1-1; D gene: NA; CDR3 protein: CASSTRGNTEAFF; CDR3 DNA: TGTGCCAGTAGTACCAGGGGGAACACTGAAGCTTTCTTT
clone size: NA; V gene: TRBV28; J gene: TRBJ2-1; D gene: NA; CDR3 protein: CASISSSYNEQFF; CDR3 DNA: TGTGCCAGCATCTCCAGCTCCTACAATGAGCAGTTCTTC
clone size: NA; V gene: TRBV4-1; J gene: TRBJ2-1; D gene: TRBD2; CDR3 protein: CASSQRLAGGYEQFF; CDR3 DNA: TGCGCCAGCAGCCAAAGACTAGCGGGAGGGTATGAGCAGTTCTTC
clone size: NA; V gene: TRBV11-2; J gene: TRBJ2-5; D gene: TRBD2; CDR3 protein: CASSSPLAGSETQYF; CDR3 DNA: TGTGCCAGCAGCTCTCCGCTAGCGGGGTCGGAGACCCAGTACTTC
clone size: NA; V gene: TRBV6-1; J gene: TRBJ1-3; D gene: NA; CDR3 protein: CASSEAVRAGTIYF; CDR3 DNA: TGTGCCAGCAGTGAAGCAGTCAGGGCAGGCACCATATATTTT
clone size: once; V gene: TRBV4-1; J gene: TRBJ2-5; D gene: TRBD2; CDR3 protein: CASSPPGLAGQETQYF; CDR3 DNA: TGCGCCAGCAGCCCGCCCGGACTAGCGGGCCAAGAGACCCAGTACTTC
clone size: NA; V gene: TRBV12-5; J gene: TRBJ1-1; D gene: TRBD1; CDR3 protein: CASGAPVDRFLNTEAFF; CDR3 DNA: TGTGCTAGTGGTGCTCCGGTGGACAGGTTTCTGAACACTGAAGCTTTCTTT
clone size: NA; V gene: TRBV5-5; J gene: TRBJ1-2; D gene: TRBD1; CDR3 protein: CASSLVGTGSYGYTF; CDR3 DNA: TGTGCCAGCAGCTTGGTAGGGACAGGGAGCTATGGCTACACCTTC
clone size: once; V gene: TRBV5-1; J gene: TRBJ1-6; D gene: NA; CDR3 protein: CASSPVTGDSPLHF; CDR3 DNA: TGCGCCAGCAGCCCGGTGACAGGCGATTCACCCCTCCACTTT
clone size: once; V gene: TRBV7-3; J gene: TRBJ2-3; D gene: NA; CDR3 protein: CASTKAGSTDTQYF; CDR3 DNA: TGTGCCAGCACTAAGGCGGGGAGCACAGATACGCAGTATTTT
clone size: NA; V gene: TRBV2; J gene: TRBJ1-1; D gene: TRBD1; CDR3 protein: CASSWTGVVTEAFF; CDR3 DNA: TGTGCCAGCAGTTGGACAGGGGTGGTCACTGAAGCTTTCTTT
clone size: NA; V gene: TRBV19; J gene: TRBJ1-2; D gene: NA; CDR3 protein: CASSRFGWGYTF; CDR3 DNA: TGTGCCAGTAGTAGGTTCGGGTGGGGCTACACCTTC
clone size: NA; V gene: TRBV30; J gene: TRBJ1-5; D gene: NA; CDR3 protein: CAWSVSVGQPQHF; CDR3 DNA: TGTGCCTGGAGTGTATCCGTCGGTCAGCCCCAGCATTTT
clone size: once; V gene: TRBV19; J gene: TRBJ1-2; D gene: NA; CDR3 protein: CASSPRTNDNYGYTF; CDR3 DNA: TGTGCCAGTAGTCCTCGGACAAATGATAACTATGGCTACACCTTC
clone size: NA; V gene: TRBV7-3; J gene: TRBJ2-2; D gene: NA; CDR3 protein: CASSLRQGSGELFF; CDR3 DNA: TGTGCCAGCAGCTTAAGGCAGGGGTCCGGGGAGCTGTTTTTT
clone size: NA; V gene: TRBV27; J gene: TRBJ1-3; D gene: TRBD1; CDR3 protein: CASSLSGGPGAGNTIYF; CDR3 DNA: TGTGCCAGCAGTTTATCAGGGGGCCCAGGGGCTGGAAACACCATATATTTT
clone size: NA; V gene: TRBV19; J gene: TRBJ2-1; D gene: TRBD2; CDR3 protein: CASSIDLAASYNEQFF; CDR3 DNA: TGTGCCAGTAGTATAGATCTAGCGGCCTCCTACAATGAGCAGTTCTTC
clone size: few; V gene: TRBV10-1; J gene: TRBJ2-1; D gene: TRBD2; CDR3 protein: CASSDGRGGLNEQFF; CDR3 DNA: TGCGCCAGCAGTGATGGACGGGGGGGCCTCAATGAGCAGTTCTTC
clone size: once; V gene: TRBV28; J gene: TRBJ2-5; D gene: TRBD1; CDR3 protein: CASSLHRGRGETQYF; CDR3 DNA: TGTGCCAGCAGTTTACACAGGGGGCGGGGAGAGACCCAGTACTTC
clone size: once; V gene: TRBV27; J gene: TRBJ2-7; D gene: NA; CDR3 protein: CASGALLGEQYF; CDR3 DNA: TGTGCCAGCGGAGCTTTATTGGGTGAGCAGTACTTC
clone size: once; V gene: TRBV10-1; J gene: TRBJ1-1; D gene: NA; CDR3 protein: CASSEREGWKAFF; CDR3 DNA: TGCGCCAGCAGTGAGAGGGAGGGCTGGAAAGCTTTCTTT
clone size: NA; V gene: TRBV4-1; J gene: TRBJ2-7; D gene: TRBD2; CDR3 protein: CASSQEWYTSGSYEQYF; CDR3 DNA: TGCGCCAGCAGCCAAGAATGGTACACTAGCGGGAGTTACGAGCAGTACTTC
clone size: NA; V gene: TRBV16; J gene: TRBJ1-1; D gene: TRBD1; CDR3 protein: CASSLTGWDTEAFF; CDR3 DNA: TGTGCCAGCAGTTTGACAGGGTGGGACACTGAAGCTTTCTTT
clone size: once; V gene: TRBV6-2/TRBV6-3; J gene: TRBJ1-6; D gene: NA; CDR3 protein: CASSYSWGQRNSPLHF; CDR3 DNA: TGTGCCAGCAGTTACTCCTGGGGGCAAAGGAATTCACCCCTCCACTTT
clone size: NA; V gene: TRBV7-3; J gene: TRBJ1-1; D gene: NA; CDR3 protein: CASSLSGPVDEAFF; CDR3 DNA: TGTGCCAGCAGCTTAAGCGGGCCAGTAGATGAAGCTTTCTTT
clone size: once; V gene: TRBV19; J gene: TRBJ1-5; D gene: NA; CDR3 protein: CASSRLGRVGPQHF; CDR3 DNA: TGTGCCAGTAGTAGACTAGGGAGGGTAGGGCCCCAGCATTTT
clone size: NA; V gene: TRBV28; J gene: TRBJ1-6; D gene: NA; CDR3 protein: CASKIEPRSPLHF; CDR3 DNA: TGTGCCAGCAAGATAGAACCCCGTTCACCCCTCCACTTT
clone size: few; V gene: TRBV5-1; J gene: TRBJ2-1; D gene: TRBD2; CDR3 protein: CASSFLAGGGNEQFF; CDR3 DNA: TGCGCCAGCAGCTTTCTAGCGGGAGGGGGTAATGAGCAGTTCTTC
clone size: NA; V gene: TRBV28; J gene: TRBJ2-1; D gene: TRBD2; CDR3 protein: CASSFTVGAGGHNEQFF; CDR3 DNA: TGTGCCAGCAGTTTTACCGTCGGAGCGGGGGGACACAATGAGCAGTTCTTC
clone size: NA; V gene: TRBV7-8; J gene: TRBJ1-2; D gene: NA; CDR3 protein: CASSSIQGVYGYTF; CDR3 DNA: TGTGCCAGCAGCTCTATACAGGGAGTCTATGGCTACACCTTC
clone size: once; V gene: TRBV25-1; J gene: TRBJ1-1; D gene: TRBD1; CDR3 protein: CASQEGGAGLNTEAFF; CDR3 DNA: TGTGCCAGCCAGGAAGGGGGCGCAGGTTTAAACACTGAAGCTTTCTTT
clone size: NA; V gene: TRBV2; J gene: TRBJ1-2; D gene: NA; CDR3 protein: CASSEDRSYGYTF; CDR3 DNA: TGTGCCAGCAGTGAAGACAGAAGCTATGGCTACACCTTC